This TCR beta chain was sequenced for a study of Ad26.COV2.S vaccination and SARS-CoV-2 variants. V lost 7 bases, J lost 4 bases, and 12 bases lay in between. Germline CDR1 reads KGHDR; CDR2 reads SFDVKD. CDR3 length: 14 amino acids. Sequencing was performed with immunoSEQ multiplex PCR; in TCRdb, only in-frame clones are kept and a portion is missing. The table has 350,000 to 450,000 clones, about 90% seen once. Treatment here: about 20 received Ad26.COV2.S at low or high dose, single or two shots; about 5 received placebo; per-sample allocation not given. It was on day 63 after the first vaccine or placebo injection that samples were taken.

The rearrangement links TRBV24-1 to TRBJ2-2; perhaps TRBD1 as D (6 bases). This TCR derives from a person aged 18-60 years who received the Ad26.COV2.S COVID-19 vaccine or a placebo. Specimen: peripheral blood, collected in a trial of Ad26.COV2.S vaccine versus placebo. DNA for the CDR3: TGTGCCACCAGGCCGGGACAACGCACCGGGGAGCTGTTTTTT. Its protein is CATRPGQRTGELFF.